These 13 T cell receptor beta chains were all obtained from the same sample, sequenced in a study of post-analysis software for immune sequencing data. The antigens these receptors bind are not known. Unique molecular identifiers were carried by the TCR beta cDNA libraries. MiXCR, applied by TCRdb to the PCR reads, yields one record per CDR3 protein. This repertoire shows roughly 730,000 distinct CDR3 sequences, less than 35% found once; its top ten account for around 0.56%. The study's findings and limits: TRBV5-6, TRBV5-1 and TRBV20-1 belonged to a set of five TRBV segments that were more frequent in patients than controls.

Sequencing was done on a sample of blood. The receptors derive from a girl between 10 and 17 years old with multiple sclerosis.

This clonotype was recorded a few times. This chain links TRBV12-3 or TRBV12-4 with TRBJ1-3; D is possibly TRBD1 (5 bases). The CDR3 runs 15 residues. Trimming took 4 bases from V and 0 from J, leaving 10 bases between them. The CDR3 protein is CASSSDSSSGNTIYF. The CDR3 region has the DNA TGTGCCAGCAGTTCCGACAGTAGCTCTGGAAACACCATATATTTT.

The chain combines TRBV10-2 with TRBJ1-2; D is uncertain. Germline-derived CDR1 and CDR2 are WSHSY and SAAADI. V lost 4 bases to trimming and J lost 2 bases, with 11 bases between them. The CDR3 is made up of 14 amino acids. The CDR3 is CASSVAAENYGYTF. The CDR3, as DNA: TGCGCCAGCAGTGTAGCGGCGGAGAACTATGGCTACACCTTC.

This clonotype was counted a single time. The chain combines TRBV4-1 with TRBJ1-5; TRBD1 matches at 7 bases. CDR1 is MGHRA and CDR2 is YSYEKL in the germline V gene. J gave up 4 bases and V 4 bases, and 7 bases lay outside the gene matches. The length of the CDR3 is 15 residues. The CDR3 protein is CASSLGTAWNQPQHF. The CDR3 nucleotides are TGCGCCAGCAGCCTTGGGACAGCCTGGAATCAGCCCCAGCATTTT.

This clonotype has a handful of counts. The J gene is TRBJ1-1, the V gene TRBV5-1, with TRBD1 as a possible D gene (6 bases). V dropped 3 bases and J dropped 1 base, with 16 bases sitting between them. Germline CDR1 is SGHRS and CDR2 is YFSETQ. The length of the CDR3 is 16 residues. CDR3 amino acids: CASSWGPGGQNTEAFF. The CDR3 region has the DNA TGCGCCAGCAGCTGGGGCCCGGGGGGGCAGAACACTGAAGCTTTCTTT. Based on the CDR3 plus reference TRBV5-1 and TRBJ1-1, the full variable domain is KAGVTQTPRYLIKTRGQQVTLSCSPISGHRSVSWYQQTPGQGLQFLFEYFSETQRNKGNFPGRFSGRQFSNSRSEMNVSTLELGDSALYLCASSWGPGGQNTEAFFGQGTRLTVV.

Comments on this clonotype: This may be a read error: a much more frequent sequence differs by one nucleotide. This chain uses TRBV29-1 with TRBJ2-5, with D perhaps matching TRBD2 (5 bases). The end of the DNA aligns better with TRBJ2-7, so the J call may be wrong. CDR1 and CDR2 from the germline V gene are SQVTM and ANQGSEA. The CDR3 totals 12 residues. In DNA form, the CDR3 reads TGCAGCGGTGAAGTTCCGGGATACGAGCAGTACTTC. Its translation is CSGEVPGYEQYF.

V and J are TRBV6-5 and TRBJ1-1; D possibly corresponds to TRBD1 (6 bases). CDR1 and CDR2 from the germline V gene are MNHEY and SVGAGI. V dropped 5 bases and J dropped 4 bases, with 14 bases sitting between them. CDR3 size: 14 residues. In nucleotides, the CDR3 is TGTGCCAGCAGTCGGGGGCTCGGGTTCACTGAAGCTTTCTTT. This gives the protein CASSRGLGFTEAFF.

The rearrangement links TRBV20-1 to TRBJ2-1; 9 bases are a match to TRBD2. Germline V gene lookup returns CDR1 DFQATT and CDR2 SNEGSKA (reference sequence). The trim removed 5 bases at V and 6 bases at J, leaving 14 bases unmatched. The CDR3 is 16 amino acids. The CDR3 protein is CSAPHVASGKCNEQFF. Here the CDR3 DNA reads TGCAGTGCTCCTCATGTGGCTAGCGGGAAGTGCAATGAGCAGTTCTTC.

The chain couples TRBV20-1 to TRBJ2-7; 10 nucleotides align to TRBD1. Germline CDR1 reads DFQATT; CDR2 reads SNEGSKA (reference sequence). The CDR3 is made up of 12 amino acids. The CDR3: CSPGQGFYEQYF. The CDR3 bases are TGCAGCCCGGGACAGGGGTTCTACGAGCAGTACTTC.

V gene TRBV9 combines with J gene TRBJ1-2; no clear D gene. This CDR3 spans 12 amino acids. V dropped 2 bases and J dropped 5 bases, with 7 bases sitting between them. Germline lookup yields CDR1 SGDLS and CDR2 YYNGEE. The CDR3 is CASSVGVYGYTF. CDR3 coding DNA: TGTGCCAGCAGCGTTGGCGTGTATGGCTACACCTTC.

In this sample, this clonotype turned up a few times. The J gene is TRBJ2-5, the V gene TRBV6-2 or TRBV6-3, with D maybe TRBD1 (6 bases). Trimming left V 4 bases short and J 2 bases short, with 14 bases between. The germline V gene encodes CDR1 MNHEY and CDR2 SVGEGT. The CDR3 consists of 15 residues. CDR3 sequence: CASSSPRDKQETQYF. The CDR3, as DNA: TGTGCCAGCAGTTCCCCCCGGGACAAACAAGAGACCCAGTACTTC.

The chain recombines TRBV6-5 with TRBJ2-3; D unresolved. Germline V lookup: CDR1 MNHEY, CDR2 SVGAGI. This CDR3 comprises 13 residues. The V and J ends lost 7 bases and 2 bases respectively, with 10 bases between them. CDR3 residues: CASKDPITDTQYF. The CDR3 DNA follows: TGTGCCAGCAAAGACCCAATCACAGATACGCAGTATTTT.

This clonotype was observed a handful of times. V usage is TRBV7-2 and J usage is TRBJ2-4, with no clear D. CDR1 and CDR2 (germline): SGHTA, FQGNSA. V was pared by 5 bases and J by 13 bases, with 15 bases between. This CDR3 region has 12 residues. CDR3 sequence: CASSLGSYGQYF. The CDR3, as DNA: TGTGCCAGCAGCCTCGGGTCCTACGGGCAGTACTTC.

This clonotype appeared many times. The V call is TRBV5-1, the J call TRBJ2-5; tentatively, D is TRBD1 (6 bases). Germline lookup yields CDR1 SGHRS and CDR2 YFSETQ. V lost 4 bases and J 1 base, leaving 11 bases between the germline ends. The CDR3 totals 14 residues. DNA of the CDR3: TGCGCCAGCAGCCCGGACAGCCTCCAAGAGACCCAGTACTTC. It codes for CASSPDSLQETQYF.